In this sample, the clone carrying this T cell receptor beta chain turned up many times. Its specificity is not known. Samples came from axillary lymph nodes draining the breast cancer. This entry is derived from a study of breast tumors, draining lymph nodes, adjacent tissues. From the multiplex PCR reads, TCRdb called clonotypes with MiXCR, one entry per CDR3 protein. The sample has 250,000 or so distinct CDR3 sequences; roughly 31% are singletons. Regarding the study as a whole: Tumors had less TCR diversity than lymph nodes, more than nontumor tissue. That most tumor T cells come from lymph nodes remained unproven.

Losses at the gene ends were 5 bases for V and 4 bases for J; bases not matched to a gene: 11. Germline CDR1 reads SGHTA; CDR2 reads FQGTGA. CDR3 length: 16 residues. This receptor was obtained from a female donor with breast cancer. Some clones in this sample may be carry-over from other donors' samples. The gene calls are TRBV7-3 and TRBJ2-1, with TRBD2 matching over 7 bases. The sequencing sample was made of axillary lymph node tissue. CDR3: CASSDSLAIVYNEQFF. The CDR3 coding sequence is TGTGCCAGCAGCGACTCACTAGCGATAGTTTACAATGAGCAGTTCTTC.